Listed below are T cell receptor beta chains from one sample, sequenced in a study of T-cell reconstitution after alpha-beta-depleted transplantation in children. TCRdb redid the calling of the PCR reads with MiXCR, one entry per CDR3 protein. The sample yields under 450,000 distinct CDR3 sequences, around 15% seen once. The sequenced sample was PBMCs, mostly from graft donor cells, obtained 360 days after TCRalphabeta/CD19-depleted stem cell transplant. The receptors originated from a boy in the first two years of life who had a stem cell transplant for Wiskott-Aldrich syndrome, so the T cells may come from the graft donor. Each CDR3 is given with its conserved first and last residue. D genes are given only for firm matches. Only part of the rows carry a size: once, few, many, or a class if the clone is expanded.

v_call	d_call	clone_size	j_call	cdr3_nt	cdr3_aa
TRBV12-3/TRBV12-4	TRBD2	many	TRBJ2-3	TGTGCCAGCAGCGCGGGGGGCCCTTTTCGCACAGATACGCAGTATTTT	CASSAGGPFRTDTQYF
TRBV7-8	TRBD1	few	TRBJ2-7	TGTGCCAGCAGCTTAAGTGGGGACAGGTCCTACGAGCAGTACTTC	CASSLSGDRSYEQYF
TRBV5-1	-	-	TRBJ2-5	TGCGCCAGCAGCCCCACAGGGACCACGACCCAGTACTTC	CASSPTGTTTQYF
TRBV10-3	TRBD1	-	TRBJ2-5	TGTGCCATCAGGGAAACAGGGGGAGAGACCCAGTACTTC	CAIRETGGETQYF
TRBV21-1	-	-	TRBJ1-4	TGTGCCAGCAGCTCCCAGGGGTCGACTAATGAAAAACTGTTTTTT	CASSSQGSTNEKLFF
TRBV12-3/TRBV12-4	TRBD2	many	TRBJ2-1	TGTGCCAGCAGTTTATTGGGAGGGCCCCACAATGAGCAGTTCTTC	CASSLLGGPHNEQFF
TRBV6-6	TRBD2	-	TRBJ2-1	TGTGCCAGCAGTTACGGAAAGTTGGGGAGGGAGTTCTTC	CASSYGKLGREFF
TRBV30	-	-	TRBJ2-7	TGTGCCTGGAGTGTATGGGAACCGCCTCGGACATCATACGAGCAGTACTTC	CAWSVWEPPRTSYEQYF
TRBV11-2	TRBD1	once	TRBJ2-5	TGTGCCAGCAGCTTCCTCCCGACAGGGGGGCAAGAGACCCAGTACTTC	CASSFLPTGGQETQYF
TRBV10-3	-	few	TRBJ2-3	TGTGCCATCAGTGAGTCGGCAGAGACTAGCACAGATACGCAGTATTTT	CAISESAETSTDTQYF
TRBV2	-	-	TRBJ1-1	TGTGCCAGCAGTGATGAGAGATACACTGAAGCTTTCTTT	CASSDERYTEAFF
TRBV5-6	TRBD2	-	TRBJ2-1	TGTGCCACCTCCTTAGCGGGAGAGTGGTACAATGAGCAGTTCTTC	CATSLAGEWYNEQFF
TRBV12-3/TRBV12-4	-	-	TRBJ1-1	TGTGCCAGCAGAGCTTACAGCTTTGAAGCTTTCTTT	CASRAYSFEAFF
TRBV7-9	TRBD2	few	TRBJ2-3	TGTGCCAGCAGCATGGGGGATGGACTAGCGGGGCCCACAGATACGCAGTATTTT	CASSMGDGLAGPTDTQYF
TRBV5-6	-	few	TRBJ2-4	TGTGCCAGCAGCTTGGCCGGAGGGCTGGCCAAAAACATTCAGTACTTC	CASSLAGGLAKNIQYF
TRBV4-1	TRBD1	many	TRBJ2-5	TGCGCCAGCAGCCAAGTTCCAGGGGGTCATAGAACCCAGTACTTC	CASSQVPGGHRTQYF